Sequencing of this TCR beta chain was carried out in a study of blood T cell repertoires in COVID-19 (dated by TCRdb to 2019 to 2021). About the investigation overall: The collaborator samples originated in the United States, Italy and Spain and spanned the acute and convalescent phases of COVID-19. Where available, HLA class I and class II types were obtained from metadata supplied by the sample provider rather than from assay-based typing. Sample metadata almost always included a de-identified subject ID, COVID-19 status, age in years and sex. Samples were obtained from the ongoing ImmuneRACE study (first 160 participants) and from some 1,200 subjects provided by 6 global collaborators. The material from the prospective study consisted of cDNA or gDNA derived from T cells, B-cell-depleted T cells, or PBMCs. A freely available public database, intended as a resource for researchers studying the immune response to SARS-CoV-2, is where the repertoires were released. Subjects who had been exposed to COVID-19, were actively infected with it, or had recovered from it provided the deeply sampled blood TCRbeta repertoires that made up the dataset.

Details on this clone: The specificity of this receptor is unknown. Base qualities are not provided; no much larger clone lies one nucleotide away.

At one collaborating source in Seattle, patients were enrolled during active infection and were followed longitudinally through the course of disease. Each collaborating institution followed its own protocols to collect whole blood in K2EDTA tubes. Collaborator samples were shipped for TCRbeta analysis as frozen whole blood, isolated PBMCs, or DNA extracted from either sample type. General findings and caveats noted by the study authors: The amount of clinical and demographic metadata varied by source and participant and was provided uncurated.

Including cysteine and phenylalanine, the CDR3 has 17 amino acids. CDR3 DNA is the only sequence kept; it has 51 bases, read in frame from the first base. The germline ends are 23 bases apart after V is trimmed by 4 bases and J by 7 bases. CDR1 and CDR2, per the germline V gene, are KGHSH and LQKENI. The immunoSEQ Assay, a bias-controlled multiplex PCR, was used to amplify TCRbeta CDR3 regions from genomic DNA. Processing in the source paper ran as follows. The number of nucleated cells in each sample was estimated from the amplification of reference gene primers within the assay. To quantify the absolute abundance of each unique TCRbeta CDR3 rearrangement, sequence reads were collapsed and filtered. For each sample, productive Simpson clonality was calculated by taking the square root of Simpson's diversity index across productive rearrangements. TCRdb holds this immuneACCESS table with in-frame rearrangements only. Some clones are missing; in checked studies, unresolved V genes explain under half, and the rest has no known cause. D and trimming come from the DNA, and the V and J calls and clone size come from that table. The table for this sample lists under 200,000 clones; more than 75% of them were counted only once. The ten most abundant clones make up under 0.7% of the sample.

The chain is encoded by TRBV18 joined to TRBJ2-1; matching of 6 bases hints at TRBD1 as the D gene. Source material: peripheral blood. The receptor was isolated from a man in his 60s with COVID-19, enrolled during active disease. The encoded CDR3 is CASSHAQSRGFRNEQFF. The DNA is TGTGCCAGCTCACACGCCCAGTCGAGGGGGTTTAGAAATGAGCAGTTCTTC.